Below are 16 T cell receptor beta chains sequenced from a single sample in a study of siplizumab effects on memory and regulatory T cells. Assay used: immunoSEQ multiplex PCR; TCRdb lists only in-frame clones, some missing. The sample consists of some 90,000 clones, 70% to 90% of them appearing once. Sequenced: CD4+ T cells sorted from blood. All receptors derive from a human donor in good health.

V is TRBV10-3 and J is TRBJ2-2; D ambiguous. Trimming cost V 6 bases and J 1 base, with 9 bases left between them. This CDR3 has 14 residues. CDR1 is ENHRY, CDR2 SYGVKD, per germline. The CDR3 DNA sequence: TGTGCCATCAGCCGCGAAAGGAACACCGGGGAGCTGTTTTTT. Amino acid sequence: CAISRERNTGELFF.

CDR3 protein: CAIGGSDSTGELFF. CDR3 sequence (DNA): TGTGCCATCGGGGGTTCAGATTCTACCGGGGAGCTGTTTTTT. V and J are TRBV10-3 and TRBJ2-2; D is possibly TRBD1 or TRBD2 (5 bases each). Germline CDR1 ENHRY, CDR2 SYGVKD. This CDR3 has 14 amino acids. V was trimmed by 8 bases and J by 5 bases, leaving 15 bases between them.

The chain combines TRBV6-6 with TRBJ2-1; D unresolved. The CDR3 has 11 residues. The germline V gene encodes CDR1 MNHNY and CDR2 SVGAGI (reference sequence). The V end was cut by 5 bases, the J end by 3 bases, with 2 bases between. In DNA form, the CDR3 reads TGTGCCAGCAGTCTCTACAATGAGCAGTTCTTC. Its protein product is CASSLYNEQFF.

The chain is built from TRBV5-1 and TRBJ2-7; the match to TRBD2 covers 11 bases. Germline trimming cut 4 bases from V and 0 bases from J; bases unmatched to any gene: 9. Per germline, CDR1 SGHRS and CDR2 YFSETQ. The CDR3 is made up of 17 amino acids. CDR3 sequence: CASSRTSGWQSSYEQYF. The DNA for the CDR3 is TGCGCCAGCAGCCGGACTAGCGGGTGGCAGAGCTCCTACGAGCAGTACTTC.

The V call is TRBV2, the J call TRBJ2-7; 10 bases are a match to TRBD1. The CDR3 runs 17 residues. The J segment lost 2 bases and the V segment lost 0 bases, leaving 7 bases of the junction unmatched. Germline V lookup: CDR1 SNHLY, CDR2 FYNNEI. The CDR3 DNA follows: TGTGCCAGCAGTGAAGCGCAGCTTGGACAGGGGGCCTACGAGCAGTACTTC. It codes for CASSEAQLGQGAYEQYF.

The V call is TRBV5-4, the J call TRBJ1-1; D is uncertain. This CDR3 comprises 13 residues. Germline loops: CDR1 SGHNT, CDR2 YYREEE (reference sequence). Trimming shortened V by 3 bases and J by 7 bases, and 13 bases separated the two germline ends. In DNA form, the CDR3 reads TGTGCCAGCAGCTATTCTTTCGGGGTTGAAGCTTTCTTT. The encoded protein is CASSYSFGVEAFF.

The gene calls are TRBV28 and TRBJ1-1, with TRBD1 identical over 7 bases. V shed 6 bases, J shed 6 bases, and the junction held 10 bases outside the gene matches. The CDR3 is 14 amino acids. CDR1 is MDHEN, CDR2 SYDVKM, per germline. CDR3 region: CASSKQGWGAEAFF. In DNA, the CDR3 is TGTGCCAGCAGCAAACAGGGGTGGGGTGCTGAAGCTTTCTTT.

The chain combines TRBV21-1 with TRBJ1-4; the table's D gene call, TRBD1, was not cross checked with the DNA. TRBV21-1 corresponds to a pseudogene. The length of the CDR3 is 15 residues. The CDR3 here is CASRAGPGVVEKLFF. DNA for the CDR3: TGTGCCAGCAGAGCCGGGCCAGGGGTGGTGGAAAAACTGTTTTTT.

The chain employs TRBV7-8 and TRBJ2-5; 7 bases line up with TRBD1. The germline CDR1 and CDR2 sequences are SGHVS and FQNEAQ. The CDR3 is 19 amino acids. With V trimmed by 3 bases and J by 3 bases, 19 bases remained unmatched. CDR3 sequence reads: CASSLWTGDYPSPEETQYF. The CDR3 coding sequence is TGTGCCAGCAGCTTGTGGACAGGCGACTACCCCTCGCCAGAAGAGACCCAGTACTTC.

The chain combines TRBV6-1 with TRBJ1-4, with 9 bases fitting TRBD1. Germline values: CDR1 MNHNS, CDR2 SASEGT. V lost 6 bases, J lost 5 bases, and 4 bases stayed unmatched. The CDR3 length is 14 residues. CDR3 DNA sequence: TGTGCCAGCAGCTTGACAGGGGGAAATGAAAAACTGTTTTTT. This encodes CASSLTGGNEKLFF.

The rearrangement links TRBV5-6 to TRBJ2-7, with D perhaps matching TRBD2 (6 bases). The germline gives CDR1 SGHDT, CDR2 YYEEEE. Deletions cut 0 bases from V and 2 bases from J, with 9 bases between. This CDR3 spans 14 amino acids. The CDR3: CASSLVSGAYEQYF. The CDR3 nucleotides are TGTGCCAGCAGCTTGGTTTCGGGGGCCTACGAGCAGTACTTC.

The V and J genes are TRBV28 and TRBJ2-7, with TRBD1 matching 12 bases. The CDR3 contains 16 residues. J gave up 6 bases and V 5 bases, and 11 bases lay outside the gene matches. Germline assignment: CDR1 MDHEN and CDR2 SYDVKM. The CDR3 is CASSNLGGQGAIEQYF. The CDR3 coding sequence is TGTGCCAGCAGTAATTTAGGGGGACAGGGGGCAATCGAGCAGTACTTC.

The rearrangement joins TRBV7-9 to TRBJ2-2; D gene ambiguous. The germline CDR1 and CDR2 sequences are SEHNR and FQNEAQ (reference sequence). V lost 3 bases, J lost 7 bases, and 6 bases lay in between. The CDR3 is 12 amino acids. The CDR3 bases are TGTGCCAGCAGCTTGGTTGACGGGGAGCTGTTTTTT. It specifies CASSLVDGELFF.

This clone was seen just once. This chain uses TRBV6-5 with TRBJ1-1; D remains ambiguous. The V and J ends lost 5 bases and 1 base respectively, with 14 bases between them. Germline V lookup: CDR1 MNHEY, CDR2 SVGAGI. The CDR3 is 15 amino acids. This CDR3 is CASSRMSRWNTEAFF. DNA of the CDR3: TGTGCCAGCAGTCGGATGTCCAGGTGGAACACTGAAGCTTTCTTT.

This CDR3 is CASSKGPRGPYEQYF. In DNA form, the CDR3 reads TGTGCCAGTAGTAAAGGGCCGAGGGGGCCCTACGAGCAGTACTTC. This chain connects TRBV19 to TRBJ2-7; 7 bases are shared with TRBD1. The CDR3 length is 15 residues. From germline, CDR1 is LNHDA and CDR2 SQIVND (reference sequence). Trimming took 4 bases from V and 2 from J; bases not matched to a gene: 8.

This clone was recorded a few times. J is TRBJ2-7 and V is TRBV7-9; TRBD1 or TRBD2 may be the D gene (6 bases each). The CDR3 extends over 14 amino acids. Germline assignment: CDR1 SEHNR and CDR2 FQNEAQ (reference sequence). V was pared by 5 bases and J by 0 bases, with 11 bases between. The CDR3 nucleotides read TGTGCCAGCAGCCCGGGGGCCAGCTCCTACGAGCAGTACTTC. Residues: CASSPGASSYEQYF.